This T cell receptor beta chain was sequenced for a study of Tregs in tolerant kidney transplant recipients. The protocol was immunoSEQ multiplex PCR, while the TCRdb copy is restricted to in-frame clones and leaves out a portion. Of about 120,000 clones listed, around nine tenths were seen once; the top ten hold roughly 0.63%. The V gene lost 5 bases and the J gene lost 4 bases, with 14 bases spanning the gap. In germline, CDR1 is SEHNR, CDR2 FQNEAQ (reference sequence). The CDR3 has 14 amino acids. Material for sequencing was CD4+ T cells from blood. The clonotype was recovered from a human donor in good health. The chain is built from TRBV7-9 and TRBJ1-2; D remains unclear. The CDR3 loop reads CASSLVLGPYGYTF. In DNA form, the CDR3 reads TGTGCCAGCAGCCTCGTATTGGGCCCCTATGGCTACACCTTC.